This T cell receptor beta chain was identified during a study of blood T cell repertoires in COVID-19. Looking at the study overall: Researchers got acute and convalescent COVID-19 samples from the United States, Italy and Spain. From T cells, B-cell-depleted T cells, or PBMCs came the material, which was cDNA or gDNA.

Per the original data handling: Reference gene primer amplification gave estimated nucleated cell counts. Sequencing used immunoSEQ multiplex PCR; TCRdb keeps in-frame clones, though not all of them. That table gives V, J and clone size, and the DNA gave D and trimming. The sample contains around 310,000 clones, 90% of which appear only once. Germline V CDR1 and CDR2: MDHEN, SYDVKM. The CDR3 is 16 amino acids. V shed 3 bases, J shed 1 base, and the junction held 3 bases outside the gene matches. Seattle researchers signed up patients amid active infection and tracked them longitudinally. The chain carries TRBV28 and TRBJ2-6; 7 bases line up with TRBD1. This receptor was obtained from a woman between 35 and 50 years old with COVID-19, enrolled during active disease. The material sequenced was peripheral blood. The CDR3 sequence is CASSFQGESGANVLTF. CDR3 DNA: TGTGCCAGCAGTTTCCAGGGGGAGTCTGGGGCCAACGTCCTGACTTTC.